This T cell receptor beta chain was sequenced during a study of blood T cell repertoires in COVID-19. Per germline, CDR1 MNHEY and CDR2 SMNVEV (reference sequence). V was pared by 0 bases and J by 0 bases, with 6 bases between. CDR3 length equals 15 residues. This clone was observed a few times. Other DNA sequences in this sample translate to the same CDR3. In the original processing: Amplification of reference gene primers was used by the study to estimate nucleated cell counts. Profiling relied on immunoSEQ multiplex PCR, and the TCRdb table lists in-frame clones only, not all of them. That table is the source of V, J and clone size, and D and trimming were worked out from the DNA. The sample includes approximately 260,000 clones, more than 80% of them seen just once.

The TCR comes from a woman aged 35 to 49 with acute or convalescent COVID-19. Sequences were obtained from peripheral blood. The chain couples TRBV27 to TRBJ1-5; no clear D. CDR3 residues: CASSLSRGSNQPQHF. For the CDR3, the DNA is TGTGCCAGCAGTTTATCCCGGGGTAGCAATCAGCCCCAGCATTTT.